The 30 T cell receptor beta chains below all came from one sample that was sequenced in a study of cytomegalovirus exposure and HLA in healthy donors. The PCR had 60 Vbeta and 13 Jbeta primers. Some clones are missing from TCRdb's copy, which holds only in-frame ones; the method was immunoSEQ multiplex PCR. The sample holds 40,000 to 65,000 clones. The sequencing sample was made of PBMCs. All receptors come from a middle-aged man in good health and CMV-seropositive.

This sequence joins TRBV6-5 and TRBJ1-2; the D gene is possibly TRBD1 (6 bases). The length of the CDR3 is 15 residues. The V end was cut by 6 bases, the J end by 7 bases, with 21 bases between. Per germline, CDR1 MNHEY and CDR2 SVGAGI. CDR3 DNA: TGTGCCAGCAGGTCACCGGGGAGGGGGGGAAGTGGCTACACCTTC. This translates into CASRSPGRGGSGYTF.

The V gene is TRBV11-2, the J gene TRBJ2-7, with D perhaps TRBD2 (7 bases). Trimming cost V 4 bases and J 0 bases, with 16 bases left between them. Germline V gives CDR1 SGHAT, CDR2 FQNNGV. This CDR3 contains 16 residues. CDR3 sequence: CASSYRGGRSSYEQYF. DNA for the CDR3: TGTGCCAGCAGCTATAGGGGGGGCCGGAGCTCCTACGAGCAGTACTTC.

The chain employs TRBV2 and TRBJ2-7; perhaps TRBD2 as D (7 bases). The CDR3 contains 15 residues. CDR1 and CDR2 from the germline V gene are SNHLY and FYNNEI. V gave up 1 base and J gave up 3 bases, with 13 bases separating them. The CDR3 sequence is CASSEGGGHLYEQYF. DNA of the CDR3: TGTGCCAGCAGTGAAGGGGGGGGGCACCTCTACGAGCAGTACTTC.

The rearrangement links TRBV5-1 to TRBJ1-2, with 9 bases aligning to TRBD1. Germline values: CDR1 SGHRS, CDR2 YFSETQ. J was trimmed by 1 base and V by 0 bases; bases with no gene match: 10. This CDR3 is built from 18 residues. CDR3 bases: TGCGCCAGCAGCTTGGTGACAGGGGGTATCGGTATTAACTATGGCTACACCTTC. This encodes CASSLVTGGIGINYGYTF. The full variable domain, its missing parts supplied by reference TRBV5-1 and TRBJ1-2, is KAGVTQTPRYLIKTRGQQVTLSCSPISGHRSVSWYQQTPGQGLQFLFEYFSETQRNKGNFPGRFSGRQFSNSRSEMNVSTLELGDSALYLCASSLVTGGIGINYGYTFGSGTRLTVV.

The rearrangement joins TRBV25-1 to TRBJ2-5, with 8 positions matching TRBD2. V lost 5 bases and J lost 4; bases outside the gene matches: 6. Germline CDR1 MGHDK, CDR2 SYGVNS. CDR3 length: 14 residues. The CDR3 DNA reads TGTGCCAGCAGTAAGCGGGAGTTGACAGAGACCCAGTACTTC. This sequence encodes CASSKRELTETQYF.

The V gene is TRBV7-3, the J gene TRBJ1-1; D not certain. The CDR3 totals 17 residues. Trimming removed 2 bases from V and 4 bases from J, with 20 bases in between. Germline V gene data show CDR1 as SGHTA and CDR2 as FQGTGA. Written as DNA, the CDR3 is TGTGCCAGCAGCTTAGGCGAGGGAGGACCGACGGGCACTGAAGCTTTCTTT. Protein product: CASSLGEGGPTGTEAFF.

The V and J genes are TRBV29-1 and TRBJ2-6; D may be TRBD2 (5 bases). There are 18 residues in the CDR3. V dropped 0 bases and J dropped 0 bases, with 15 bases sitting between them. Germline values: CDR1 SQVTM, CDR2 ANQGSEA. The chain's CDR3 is CSVEESEGSSSGANVLTF. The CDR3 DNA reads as TGCAGCGTTGAAGAATCTGAGGGATCGAGCTCTGGGGCCAACGTCCTGACTTTC.

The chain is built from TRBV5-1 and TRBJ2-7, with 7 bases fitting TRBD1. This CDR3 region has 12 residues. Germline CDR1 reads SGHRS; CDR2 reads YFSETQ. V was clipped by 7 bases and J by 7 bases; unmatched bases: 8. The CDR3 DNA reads TGCGCCAGCCGGGACAGTCGTCTGGAGCAGTACTTC. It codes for CASRDSRLEQYF.

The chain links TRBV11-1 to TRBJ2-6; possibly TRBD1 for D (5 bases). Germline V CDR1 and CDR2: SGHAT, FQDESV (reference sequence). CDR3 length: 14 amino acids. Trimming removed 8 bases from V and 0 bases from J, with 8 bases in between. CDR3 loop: CASGQGSGANVLTF. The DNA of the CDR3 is TGTGCCAGCGGGCAGGGCTCTGGGGCCAACGTCCTGACTTTC.

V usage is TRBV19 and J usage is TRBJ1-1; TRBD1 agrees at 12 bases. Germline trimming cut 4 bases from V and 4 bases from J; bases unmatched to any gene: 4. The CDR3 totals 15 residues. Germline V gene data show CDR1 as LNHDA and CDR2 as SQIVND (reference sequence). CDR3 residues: CASSRGTGGFTEAFF. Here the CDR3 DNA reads TGTGCCAGTAGTAGAGGGACAGGGGGCTTCACTGAAGCTTTCTTT.

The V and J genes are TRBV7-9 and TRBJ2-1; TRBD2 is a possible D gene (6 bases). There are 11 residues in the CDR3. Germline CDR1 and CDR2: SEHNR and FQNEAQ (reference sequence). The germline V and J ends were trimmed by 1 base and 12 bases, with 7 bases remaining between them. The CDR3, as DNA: TGTGCCAGCAGCTTAGGGGGAGGGCAGTTCTTC. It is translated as CASSLGGGQFF.

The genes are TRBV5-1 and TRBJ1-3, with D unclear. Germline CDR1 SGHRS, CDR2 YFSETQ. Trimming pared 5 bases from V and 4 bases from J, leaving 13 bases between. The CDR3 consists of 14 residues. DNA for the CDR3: TGCGCCAGCAGGATCGAAGAGTGGGGAAACACCATATATTTT. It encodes CASRIEEWGNTIYF.

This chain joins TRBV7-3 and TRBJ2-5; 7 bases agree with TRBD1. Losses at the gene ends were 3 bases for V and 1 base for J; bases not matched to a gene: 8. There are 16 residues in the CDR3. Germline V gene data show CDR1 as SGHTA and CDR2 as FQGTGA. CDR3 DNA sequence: TGTGCCAGCAGCTTTACCCCTCGGACAGGCCAAGAGACCCAGTACTTC. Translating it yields CASSFTPRTGQETQYF.

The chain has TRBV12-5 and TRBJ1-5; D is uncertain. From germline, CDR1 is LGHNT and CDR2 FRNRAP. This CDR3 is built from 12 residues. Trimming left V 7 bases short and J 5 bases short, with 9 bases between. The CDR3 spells CASALTDQPQHF. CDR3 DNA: TGTGCTAGTGCCCTAACCGATCAGCCCCAGCATTTT.

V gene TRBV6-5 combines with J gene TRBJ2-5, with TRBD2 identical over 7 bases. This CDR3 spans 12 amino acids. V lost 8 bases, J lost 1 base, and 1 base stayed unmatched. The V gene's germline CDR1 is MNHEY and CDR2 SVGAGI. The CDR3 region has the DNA TGTGCCAGCCGCGGGGGCCAAGAGACCCAGTACTTC. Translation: CASRGGQETQYF.

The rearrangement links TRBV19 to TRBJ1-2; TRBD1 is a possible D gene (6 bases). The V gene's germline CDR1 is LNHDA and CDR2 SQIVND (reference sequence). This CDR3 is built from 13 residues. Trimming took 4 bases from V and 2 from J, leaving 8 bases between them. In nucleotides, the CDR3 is TGTGCCAGTAGTACCGGACAGAACTATGGCTACACCTTC. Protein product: CASSTGQNYGYTF.

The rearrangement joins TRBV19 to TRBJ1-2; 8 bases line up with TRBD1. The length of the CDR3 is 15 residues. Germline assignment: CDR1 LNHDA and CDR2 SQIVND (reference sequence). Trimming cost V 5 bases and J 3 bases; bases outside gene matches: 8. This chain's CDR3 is CASSLSGQGHYGYTF. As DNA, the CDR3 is TGTGCCAGTAGTCTATCCGGACAGGGCCACTATGGCTACACCTTC.

CDR3 sequence reads: CASSPPGQGSNTEAFF. CDR3 in DNA: TGTGCCAGCTCACCACCAGGACAGGGATCGAACACTGAAGCTTTCTTT. V is TRBV18 and J is TRBJ1-1; 8 positions agree with TRBD1. The ends lost 0 bases at V and 1 base at J; junction bases unmatched: 4. Germline V gene sequence: CDR1 KGHSH, CDR2 LQKENI. CDR3 length: 16 residues.

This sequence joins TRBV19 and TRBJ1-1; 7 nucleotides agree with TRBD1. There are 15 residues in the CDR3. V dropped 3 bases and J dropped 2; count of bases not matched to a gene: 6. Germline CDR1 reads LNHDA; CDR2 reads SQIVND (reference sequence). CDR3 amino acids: CASSILRQGNTEAFF. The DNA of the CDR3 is TGTGCCAGTAGTATTTTGCGACAGGGTAACACTGAAGCTTTCTTT.

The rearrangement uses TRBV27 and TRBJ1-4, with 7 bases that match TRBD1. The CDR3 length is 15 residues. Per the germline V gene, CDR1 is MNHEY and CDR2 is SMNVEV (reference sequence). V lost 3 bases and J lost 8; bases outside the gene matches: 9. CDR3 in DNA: TGTGCCAGCAGTTTTTGGACAGGCAAGAGGGAAAAACTGTTTTTT. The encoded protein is CASSFWTGKREKLFF.

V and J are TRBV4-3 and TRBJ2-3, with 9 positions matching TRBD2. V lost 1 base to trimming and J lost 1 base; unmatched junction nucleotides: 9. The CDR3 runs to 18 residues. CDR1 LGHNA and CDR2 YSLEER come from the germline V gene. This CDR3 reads CASSQVLRGGARTDTQYF. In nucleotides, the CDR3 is TGCGCCAGCAGCCAAGTCCTCCGCGGGGGGGCCCGCACAGATACGCAGTATTTT.

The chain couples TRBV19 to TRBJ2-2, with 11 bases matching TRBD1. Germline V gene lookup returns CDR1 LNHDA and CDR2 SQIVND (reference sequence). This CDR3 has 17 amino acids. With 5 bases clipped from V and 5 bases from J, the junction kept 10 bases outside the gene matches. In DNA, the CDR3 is TGTGCCAGTAGTCCCCGGAGAGGGACAGGGGGAACCGGGGAGCTGTTTTTT. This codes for CASSPRRGTGGTGELFF.

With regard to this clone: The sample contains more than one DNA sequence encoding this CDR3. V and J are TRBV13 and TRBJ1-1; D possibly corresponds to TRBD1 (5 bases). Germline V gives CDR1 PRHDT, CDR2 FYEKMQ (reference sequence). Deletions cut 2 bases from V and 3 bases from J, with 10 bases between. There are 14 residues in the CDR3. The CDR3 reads CASSLTGGYTEAFF. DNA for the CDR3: TGTGCCAGCAGCTTAACAGGTGGCTACACTGAAGCTTTCTTT.

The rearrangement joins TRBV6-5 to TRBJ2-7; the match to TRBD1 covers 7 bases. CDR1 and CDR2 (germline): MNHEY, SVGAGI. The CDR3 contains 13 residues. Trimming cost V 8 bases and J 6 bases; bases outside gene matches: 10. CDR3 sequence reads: CASVRTGTAEQYF. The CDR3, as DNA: TGTGCCAGCGTTAGGACCGGGACAGCCGAGCAGTACTTC.

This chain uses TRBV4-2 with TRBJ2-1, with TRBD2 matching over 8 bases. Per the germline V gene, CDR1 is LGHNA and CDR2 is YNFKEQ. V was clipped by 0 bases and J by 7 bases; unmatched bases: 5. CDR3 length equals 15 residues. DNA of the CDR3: TGTGCCAGCAGCCAAGATCGGTCGGGGGGGAATGAGCAGTTCTTC. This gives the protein CASSQDRSGGNEQFF.

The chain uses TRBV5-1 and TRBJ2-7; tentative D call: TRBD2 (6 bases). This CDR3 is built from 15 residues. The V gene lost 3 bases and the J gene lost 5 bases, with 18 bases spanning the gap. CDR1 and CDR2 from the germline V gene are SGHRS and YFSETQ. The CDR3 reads CASSSGGTFNNEQYF. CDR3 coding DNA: TGCGCCAGCAGCTCTGGAGGGACTTTTAACAACGAGCAGTACTTC.

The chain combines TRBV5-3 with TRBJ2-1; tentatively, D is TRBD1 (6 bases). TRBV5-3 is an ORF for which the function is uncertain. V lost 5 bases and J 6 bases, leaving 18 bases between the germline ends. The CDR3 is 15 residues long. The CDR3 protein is CARSRNRVCCNEQFF. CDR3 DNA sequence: TGTGCCAGAAGTAGGAACAGGGTGTGTTGCAATGAGCAGTTCTTC.

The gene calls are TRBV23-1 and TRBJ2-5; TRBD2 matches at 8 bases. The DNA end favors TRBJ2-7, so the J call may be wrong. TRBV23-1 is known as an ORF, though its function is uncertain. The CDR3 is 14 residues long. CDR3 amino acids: CASIPREAIYEQYF. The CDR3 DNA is TGCGCCAGCATCCCGCGGGAGGCAATCTACGAGCAGTACTTC.

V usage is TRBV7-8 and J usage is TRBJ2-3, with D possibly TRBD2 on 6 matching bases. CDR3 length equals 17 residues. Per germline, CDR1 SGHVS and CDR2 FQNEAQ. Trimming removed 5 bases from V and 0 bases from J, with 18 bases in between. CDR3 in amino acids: CASSHPRDSASTDTQYF. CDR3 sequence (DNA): TGTGCCAGCAGCCATCCTCGGGACTCAGCTAGCACAGATACGCAGTATTTT.

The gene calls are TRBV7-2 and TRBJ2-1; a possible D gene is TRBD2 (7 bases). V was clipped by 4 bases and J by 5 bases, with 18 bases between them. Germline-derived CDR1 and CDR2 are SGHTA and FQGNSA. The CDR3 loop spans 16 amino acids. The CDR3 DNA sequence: TGTGCCAGCAGCTCTGCCGGGGCGGGGGCCGACAATGAGCAGTTCTTC. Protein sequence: CASSSAGAGADNEQFF.